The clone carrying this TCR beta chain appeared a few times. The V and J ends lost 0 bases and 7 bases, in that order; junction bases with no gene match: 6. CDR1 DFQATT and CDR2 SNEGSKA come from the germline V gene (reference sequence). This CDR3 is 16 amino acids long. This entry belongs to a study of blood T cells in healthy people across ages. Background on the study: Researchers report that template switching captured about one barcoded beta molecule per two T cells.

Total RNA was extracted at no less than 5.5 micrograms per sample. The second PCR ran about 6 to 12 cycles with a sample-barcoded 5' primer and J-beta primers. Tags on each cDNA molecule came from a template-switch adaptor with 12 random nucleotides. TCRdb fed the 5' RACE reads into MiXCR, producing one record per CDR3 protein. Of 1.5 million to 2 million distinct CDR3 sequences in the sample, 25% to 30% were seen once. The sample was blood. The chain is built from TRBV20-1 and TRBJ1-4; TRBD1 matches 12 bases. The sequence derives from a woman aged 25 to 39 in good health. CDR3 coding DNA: TGCAGTGCTAGAGACCCAAGGGACAGGGGGCTTGAAAAACTGTTTTTT. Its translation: CSARDPRDRGLEKLFF.